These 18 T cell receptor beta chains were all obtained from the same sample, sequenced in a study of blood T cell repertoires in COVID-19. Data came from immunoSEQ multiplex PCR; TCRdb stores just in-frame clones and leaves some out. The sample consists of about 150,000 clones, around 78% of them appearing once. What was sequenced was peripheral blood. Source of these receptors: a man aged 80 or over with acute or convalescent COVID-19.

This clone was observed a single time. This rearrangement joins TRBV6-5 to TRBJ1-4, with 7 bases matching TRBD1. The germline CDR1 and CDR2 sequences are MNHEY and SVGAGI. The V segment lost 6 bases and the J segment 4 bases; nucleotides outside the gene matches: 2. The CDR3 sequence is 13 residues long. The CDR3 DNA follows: TGTGCCAGCAGGGGACAGAATAATGAAAAACTGTTTTTT. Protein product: CASRGQNNEKLFF.

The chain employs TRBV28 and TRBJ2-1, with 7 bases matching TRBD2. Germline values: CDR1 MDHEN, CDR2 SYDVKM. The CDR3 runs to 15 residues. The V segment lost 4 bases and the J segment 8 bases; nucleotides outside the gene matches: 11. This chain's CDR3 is CASSSWTRGGDEQFF. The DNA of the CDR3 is TGTGCCAGCAGTTCCTGGACAAGGGGAGGGGATGAGCAGTTCTTC.

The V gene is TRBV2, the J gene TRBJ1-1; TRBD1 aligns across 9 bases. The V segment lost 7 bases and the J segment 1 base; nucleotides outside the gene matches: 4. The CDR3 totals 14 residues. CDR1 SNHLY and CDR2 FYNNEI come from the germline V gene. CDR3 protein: CASILGQGNTEAFF. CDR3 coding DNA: TGTGCCAGCATCCTGGGACAGGGGAACACTGAAGCTTTCTTT. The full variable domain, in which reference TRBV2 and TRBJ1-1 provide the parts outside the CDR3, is EPEVTQTPSHQVTQMGQEVILRCVPISNHLYFYWYRQILGQKVEFLVSFYNNEISEKSEIFDDQFSVERPDGSNFTLKIRSTKLEDSAMYFCASILGQGNTEAFFGQGTRLTVV.

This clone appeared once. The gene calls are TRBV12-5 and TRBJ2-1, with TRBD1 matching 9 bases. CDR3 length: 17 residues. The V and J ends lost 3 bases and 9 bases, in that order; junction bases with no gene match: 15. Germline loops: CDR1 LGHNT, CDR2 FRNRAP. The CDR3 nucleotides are TGTGCTAGTGGTTTAGGGGCCGGGACAGGGCCACTAGTTGAGCAGTTCTTC. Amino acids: CASGLGAGTGPLVEQFF.

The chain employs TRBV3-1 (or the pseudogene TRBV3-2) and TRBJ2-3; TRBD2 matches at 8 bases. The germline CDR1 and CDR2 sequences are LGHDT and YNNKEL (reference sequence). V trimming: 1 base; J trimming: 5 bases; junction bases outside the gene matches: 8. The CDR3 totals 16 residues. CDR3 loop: CASSQGSGGLGDTQYF. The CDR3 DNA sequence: TGTGCCAGCAGCCAAGGCTCGGGGGGGCTAGGAGATACGCAGTATTTT.

In DNA, the CDR3 is TGTGCCAGTAGTTTAGGCAGTAACTATGGCTACACCTTC. This gives the protein CASSLGSNYGYTF. The rearrangement joins TRBV19 to TRBJ1-2; D gene uncertain. The V end lost 5 bases, the J end lost 1 base, and 8 bases lay between the germline ends. This CDR3 region has 13 residues. Germline loops: CDR1 LNHDA, CDR2 SQIVND (reference sequence).

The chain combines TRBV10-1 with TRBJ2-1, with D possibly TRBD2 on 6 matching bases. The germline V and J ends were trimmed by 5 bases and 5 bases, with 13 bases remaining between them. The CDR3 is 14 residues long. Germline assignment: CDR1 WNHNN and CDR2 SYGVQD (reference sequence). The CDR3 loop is CASSLRSGDNEQFF. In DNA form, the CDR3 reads TGCGCCAGCAGTCTAAGGTCGGGGGACAATGAGCAGTTCTTC.

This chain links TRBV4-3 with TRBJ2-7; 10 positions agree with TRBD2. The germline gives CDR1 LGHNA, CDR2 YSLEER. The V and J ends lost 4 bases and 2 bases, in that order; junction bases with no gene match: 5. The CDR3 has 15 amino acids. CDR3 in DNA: TGCGCCAGCAGCCCCTTAGCGGGGGGACCCTACGAGCAGTACTTC. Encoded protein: CASSPLAGGPYEQYF.

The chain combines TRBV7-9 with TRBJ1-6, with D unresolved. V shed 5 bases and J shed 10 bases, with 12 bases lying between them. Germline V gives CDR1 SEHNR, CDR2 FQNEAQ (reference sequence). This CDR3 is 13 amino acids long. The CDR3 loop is CASSLGAGSPLHF. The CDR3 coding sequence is TGTGCCAGCAGCCTAGGAGCGGGATCACCCCTCCACTTT.

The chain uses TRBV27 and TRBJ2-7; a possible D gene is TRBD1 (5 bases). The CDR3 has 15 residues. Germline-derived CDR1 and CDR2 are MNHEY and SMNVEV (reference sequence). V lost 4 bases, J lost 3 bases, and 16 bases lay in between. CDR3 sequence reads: CASSSKGLLNYEQYF. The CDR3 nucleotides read TGTGCCAGCAGTTCCAAGGGGCTACTAAACTACGAGCAGTACTTC.

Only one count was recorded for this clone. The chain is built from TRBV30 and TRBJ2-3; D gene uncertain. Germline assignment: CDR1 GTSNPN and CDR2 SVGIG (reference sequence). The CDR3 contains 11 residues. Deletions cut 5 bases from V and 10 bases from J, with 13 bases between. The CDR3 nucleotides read TGTGCCTGGGTTTCTAGTTGGGCGCAGTATTTT. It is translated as CAWVSSWAQYF.

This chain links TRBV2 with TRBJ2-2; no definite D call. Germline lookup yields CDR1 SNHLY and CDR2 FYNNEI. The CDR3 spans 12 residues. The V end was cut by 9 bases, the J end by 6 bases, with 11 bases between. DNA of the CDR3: TGTGCCAGAGAAGACAACTCCGGGGAGCTGTTTTTT. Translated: CAREDNSGELFF.

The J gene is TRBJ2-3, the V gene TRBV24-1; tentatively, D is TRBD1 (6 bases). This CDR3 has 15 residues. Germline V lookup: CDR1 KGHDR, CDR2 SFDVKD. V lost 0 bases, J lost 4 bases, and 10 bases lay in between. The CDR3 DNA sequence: TGTGCCACCAGTGATTTGGCAGGGGAACCAGATACGCAGTATTTT. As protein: CATSDLAGEPDTQYF.

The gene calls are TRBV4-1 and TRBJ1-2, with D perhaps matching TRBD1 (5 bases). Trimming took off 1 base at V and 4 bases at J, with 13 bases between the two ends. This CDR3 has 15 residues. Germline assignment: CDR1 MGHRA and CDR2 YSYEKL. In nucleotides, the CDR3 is TGCGCCAGCAGCCAAGGGACGGGGGGGACCTATGGCTACACCTTC. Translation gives CASSQGTGGTYGYTF.

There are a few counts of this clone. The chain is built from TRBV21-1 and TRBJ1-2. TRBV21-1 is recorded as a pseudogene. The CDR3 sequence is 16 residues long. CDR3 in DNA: TGTGCCAGCAGCCTGGATGAAGAACTAGAGCACTATGGCTACACCTTC. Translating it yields CASSLDEELEHYGYTF.

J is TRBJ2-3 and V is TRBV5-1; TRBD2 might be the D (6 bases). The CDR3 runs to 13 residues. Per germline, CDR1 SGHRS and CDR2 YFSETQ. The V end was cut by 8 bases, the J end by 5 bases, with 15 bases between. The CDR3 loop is CARGWSGVDTQYF. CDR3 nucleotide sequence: TGCGCCAGGGGATGGTCGGGAGTAGATACGCAGTATTTT. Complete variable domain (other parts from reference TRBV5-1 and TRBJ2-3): KAGVTQTPRYLIKTRGQQVTLSCSPISGHRSVSWYQQTPGQGLQFLFEYFSETQRNKGNFPGRFSGRQFSNSRSEMNVSTLELGDSALYLCARGWSGVDTQYFGPGTRLTVL.

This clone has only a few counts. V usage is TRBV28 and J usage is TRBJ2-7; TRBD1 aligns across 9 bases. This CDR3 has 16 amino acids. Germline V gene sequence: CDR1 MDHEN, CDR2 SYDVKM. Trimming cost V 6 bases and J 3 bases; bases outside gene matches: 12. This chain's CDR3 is CASSPTGTGSRYEQYV. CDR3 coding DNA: TGTGCCAGCAGCCCCACCGGGACAGGGTCCCGCTACGAGCAGTACGTC.

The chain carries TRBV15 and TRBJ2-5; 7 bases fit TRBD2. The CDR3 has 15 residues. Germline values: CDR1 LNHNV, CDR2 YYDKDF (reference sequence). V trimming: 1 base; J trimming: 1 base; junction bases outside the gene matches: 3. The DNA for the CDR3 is TGTGCCACCAGCAGAGGGGGGGGGACCCAAGAGACCCAGTACTTC. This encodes CATSRGGGTQETQYF.